This T cell receptor beta chain is from a study of blood T cell repertoires in COVID-19. Measured with immunoSEQ multiplex PCR; TCRdb has only the in-frame clones, and not every one. The table includes tens of thousands of clones, roughly nine tenths detected once. The CDR3 is made up of 17 amino acids. In germline, CDR1 is SGHRS, CDR2 YFSETQ. The ends lost 0 bases at V and 2 bases at J; junction bases unmatched: 2. Source material: peripheral blood. The rearrangement uses TRBV5-1 and TRBJ2-6, with TRBD1 matching over 10 bases. The sequence was obtained from a man in his fifties with acute or convalescent COVID-19. The CDR3: CASSLGTGGTGANVLTF. CDR3 nucleotides: TGCGCCAGCAGCTTGGGGACAGGGGGTACTGGGGCCAACGTCCTGACTTTC. Supplemented by reference TRBV5-1 and TRBJ2-6, the full variable domain reads KAGVTQTPRYLIKTRGQQVTLSCSPISGHRSVSWYQQTPGQGLQFLFEYFSETQRNKGNFPGRFSGRQFSNSRSEMNVSTLELGDSALYLCASSLGTGGTGANVLTFGAGSRLTVL.